This T cell receptor (beta chain) comes out of a study of PD-L1 blockade in urothelial cancer. This CDR3 has 15 residues. V trimming: 1 base; J trimming: 4 bases; junction bases outside the gene matches: 4. Germline loops: CDR1 SNHLY, CDR2 FYNNEI. In each PCR, synthetic TCR analog templates were spiked in. TCRdb's copy holds only in-frame clones and misses some; the assay was immunoSEQ multiplex PCR. The data show 50,000 or so clones, about 86% seen once. The time point is: pretreatment peripheral blood. Sequencing used PBMCs, obtained around atezolizumab (anti-PD-L1) treatment. This TCR derives from an older man with urothelial cancer. The V gene is TRBV2, the J gene TRBJ1-3, with 7 nucleotides matching TRBD1. As DNA, the CDR3 is TGTGCCAGCAGTGAAGAGGGGGCAGTAGGAAACACCATATATTTT. Translated, it gives CASSEEGAVGNTIYF.